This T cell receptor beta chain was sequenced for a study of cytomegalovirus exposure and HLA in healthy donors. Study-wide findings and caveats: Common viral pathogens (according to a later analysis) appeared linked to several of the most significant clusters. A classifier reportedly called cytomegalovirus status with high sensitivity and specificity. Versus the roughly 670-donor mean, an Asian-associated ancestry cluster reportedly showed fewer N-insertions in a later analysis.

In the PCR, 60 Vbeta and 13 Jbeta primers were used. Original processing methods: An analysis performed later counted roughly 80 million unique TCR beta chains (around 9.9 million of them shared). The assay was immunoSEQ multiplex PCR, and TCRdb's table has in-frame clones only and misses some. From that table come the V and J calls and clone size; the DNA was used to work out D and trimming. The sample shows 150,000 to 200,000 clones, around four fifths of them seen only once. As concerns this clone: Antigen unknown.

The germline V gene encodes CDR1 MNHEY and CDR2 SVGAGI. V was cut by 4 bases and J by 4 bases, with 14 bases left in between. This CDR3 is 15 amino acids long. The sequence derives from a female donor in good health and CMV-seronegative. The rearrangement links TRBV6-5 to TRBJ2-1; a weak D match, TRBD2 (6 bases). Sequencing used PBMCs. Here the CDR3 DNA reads TGTGCCAGCAGTTCTTTTTCTCGGGAGTACAATGAGCAGTTCTTC. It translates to CASSSFSREYNEQFF.